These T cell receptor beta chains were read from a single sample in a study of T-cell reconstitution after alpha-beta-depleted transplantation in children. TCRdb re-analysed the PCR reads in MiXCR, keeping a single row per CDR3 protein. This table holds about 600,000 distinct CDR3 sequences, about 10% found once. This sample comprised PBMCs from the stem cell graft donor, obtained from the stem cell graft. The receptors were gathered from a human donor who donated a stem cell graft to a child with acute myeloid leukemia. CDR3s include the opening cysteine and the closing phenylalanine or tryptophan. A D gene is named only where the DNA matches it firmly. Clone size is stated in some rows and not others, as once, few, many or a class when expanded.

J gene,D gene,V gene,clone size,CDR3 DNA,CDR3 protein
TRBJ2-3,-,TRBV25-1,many,TGTGCCAGCAGTGACCCCAGGGTTAAAGATACGCAGTATTTT,CASSDPRVKDTQYF
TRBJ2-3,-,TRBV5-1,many,TGCGCCAGCACCGGTACGGGAGCAGATACGCAGTATTTT,CASTGTGADTQYF
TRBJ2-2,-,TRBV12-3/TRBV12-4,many,TGTGCCAGCGGCCGGCGTAACACCGGGGAGCTGTTTTTT,CASGRRNTGELFF
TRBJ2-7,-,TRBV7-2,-,TGTGCCAGCACCCTCCTGGAGGCAGGGGCTATCGGTTGGTACTTC,CASTLLEAGAIGWYF
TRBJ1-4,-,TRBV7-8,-,TGTGCCAGCAGCTTAAACCTCAAAGGGGCCCGGGAAAAACTGTTTTTT,CASSLNLKGAREKLFF
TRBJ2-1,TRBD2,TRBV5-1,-,TGCGCCAGCAGCTCCGTCGGCGGGAGAGGCAATGAGCAGTTCTTC,CASSSVGGRGNEQFF
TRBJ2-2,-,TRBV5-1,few,TGCGCCAGCAGCAATCTCTCAAAGGGGGAGCTGTTTTTT,CASSNLSKGELFF
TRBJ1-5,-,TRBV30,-,TGTGCCTGGAGTGTGAGTCACAATCAGCCCCAGCATTTT,CAWSVSHNQPQHF
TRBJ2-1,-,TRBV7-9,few,TGTGCCAGCGGGGTGGGAGAACGCGAGCAGTTCTTC,CASGVGEREQFF
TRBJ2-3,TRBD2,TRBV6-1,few,TGTGCCAGCAGTAGCGGGGGACTAGCGGGTACTAGCACAGATACGCAGTATTTT,CASSSGGLAGTSTDTQYF
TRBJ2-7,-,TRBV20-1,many,TGCAGTGCTAGAGGAGACAGTTGGACTGACGAGCAGTACTTC,CSARGDSWTDEQYF
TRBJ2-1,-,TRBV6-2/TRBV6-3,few,TGTGCCGATTATGGAGGGGGACGTCCCATCGCCTACAATGAGCAGTTCTTC,CADYGGGRPIAYNEQFF
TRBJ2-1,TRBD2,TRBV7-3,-,TGTGCCAGCAGCTTAACTTCCCTAGCGGGGCACCTACTCAACAATGAGCAGTTCTTC,CASSLTSLAGHLLNNEQFF
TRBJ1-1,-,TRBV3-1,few,TGTGCCAGCAGAGCATCGGACAGACTGAACACTGAAGCTTTCTTT,CASRASDRLNTEAFF
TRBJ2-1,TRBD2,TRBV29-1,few,TGCAGCGTCTATAGCGGGGGGGAGCAGTTCTTC,CSVYSGGEQFF
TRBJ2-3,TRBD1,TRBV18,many,TGTGCCAGCTCACCCGGGACAGCTGATACGCAGTATTTT,CASSPGTADTQYF
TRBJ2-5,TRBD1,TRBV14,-,TGTGCCAGCAGCCGACCGGACAGGGGGCACCAAGAGACCCAGTACTTC,CASSRPDRGHQETQYF
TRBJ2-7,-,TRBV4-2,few,TGTGCCAGCAGCCCCACACTTAACTCCTACGAGCAGTACTTC,CASSPTLNSYEQYF
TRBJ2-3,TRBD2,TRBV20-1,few,TGCAGTGCTCGGCCCCTAGCGGGAGGGGACACAGATACGCAGTATTTT,CSARPLAGGDTDTQYF
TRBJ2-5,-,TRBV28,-,TGTGCCAGCAGTTCTGGGGGGTACCAAGAGACCCAGTACTTC,CASSSGGYQETQYF
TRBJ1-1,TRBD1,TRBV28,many,TGTGCCACCCAATTAGACAGGGACTACACTGAAGCTTTCTTT,CATQLDRDYTEAFF
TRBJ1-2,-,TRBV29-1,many,TGCAGCGTTCCCGGACCGCACTATGGCTACACCTTC,CSVPGPHYGYTF
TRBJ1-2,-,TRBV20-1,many,TGCAGTGCTAGTCCCAGGGCCTATGGCTACACCTTC,CSASPRAYGYTF
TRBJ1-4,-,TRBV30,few,TGTGCCTGGAGTACCCCCCAGGGGAAGGAAGAAAAACTGTTTTTT,CAWSTPQGKEEKLFF
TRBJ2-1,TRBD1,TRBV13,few,TGTGCCAGCAGGGAGAGGGGGCGCGATGAGCAGTTCTTC,CASRERGRDEQFF
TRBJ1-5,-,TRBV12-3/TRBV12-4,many,TGTGCCACTCAAGGGACCGGGACAACCAATCAGCCCCAGCATTTT,CATQGTGTTNQPQHF
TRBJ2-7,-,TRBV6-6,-,TGTGCCAGCAGACCGACTCCCCTAGAGCAGTACTTC,CASRPTPLEQYF
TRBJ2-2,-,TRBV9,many,TGTGCCAGCAGCGTAGTTCGGACAGTGAACACCGGGGAGCTGTTTTTT,CASSVVRTVNTGELFF
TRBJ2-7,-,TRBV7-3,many,TGTGCCAGCAGCTTATCCTTAGGGTTCGAGCAGTACTTC,CASSLSLGFEQYF
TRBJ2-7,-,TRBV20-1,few,TGCAGTGCTAGAGATTCCGGAACCACCTACGAGCAGTACTTC,CSARDSGTTYEQYF
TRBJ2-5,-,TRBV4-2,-,TGTGCCAGCAGCCGGACTACGGGCAGACAAGAGACCCAGTACTTC,CASSRTTGRQETQYF